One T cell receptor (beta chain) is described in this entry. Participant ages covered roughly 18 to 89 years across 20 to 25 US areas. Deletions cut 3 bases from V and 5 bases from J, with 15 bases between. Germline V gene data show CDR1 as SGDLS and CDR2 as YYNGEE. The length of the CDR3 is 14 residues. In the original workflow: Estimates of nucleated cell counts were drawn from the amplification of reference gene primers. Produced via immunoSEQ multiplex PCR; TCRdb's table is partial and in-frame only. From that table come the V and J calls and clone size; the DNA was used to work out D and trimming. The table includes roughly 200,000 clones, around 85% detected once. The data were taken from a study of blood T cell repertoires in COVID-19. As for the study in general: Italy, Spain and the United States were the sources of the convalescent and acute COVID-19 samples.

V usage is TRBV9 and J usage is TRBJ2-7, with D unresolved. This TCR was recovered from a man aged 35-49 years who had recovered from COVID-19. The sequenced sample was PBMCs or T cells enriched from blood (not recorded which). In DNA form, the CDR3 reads TGTGCCAGCAGCGGGAGTGATTTACGCGACGAGCAGTACTTC. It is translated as CASSGSDLRDEQYF.